One sample yielded the 23 T cell receptor beta chains listed below, sequenced in a study of cytomegalovirus exposure and HLA in healthy donors. A multiplex PCR was run with 60 Vbeta primers and 13 Jbeta primers. Sequencing used immunoSEQ multiplex PCR; TCRdb keeps in-frame clones, though not all of them. The table records about 170,000 clones, around 82% of them present only once. Sequenced: PBMCs. These receptors all come from a male donor in good health and CMV-seronegative.

V is TRBV27 and J is TRBJ1-1; no clear D. Germline V gene data show CDR1 as MNHEY and CDR2 as SMNVEV (reference sequence). The length of the CDR3 is 16 residues. V dropped 6 bases and J dropped 4 bases, with 21 bases sitting between them. CDR3 bases: TGTGCCAGCAGGACTTACCGGGAGCCGAAAGGCACTGAAGCTTTCTTT. It codes for CASRTYREPKGTEAFF.

This chain connects TRBV7-9 to TRBJ2-2; TRBD2 agrees at 7 bases. Germline loops: CDR1 SEHNR, CDR2 FQNEAQ (reference sequence). Germline trimming cut 5 bases from V and 0 bases from J; bases unmatched to any gene: 3. This CDR3 comprises 15 residues. The CDR3 nucleotides read TGTGCCAGCAGCCGCACTAGCGCGAACACCGGGGAGCTGTTTTTT. The encoded protein is CASSRTSANTGELFF.

This chain links TRBV7-2 with TRBJ1-1; D is unresolved. The V gene lost 5 bases and the J gene lost 7 bases, with 14 bases spanning the gap. This CDR3 has 13 residues. Germline CDR1 and CDR2: SGHTA and FQGNSA. The CDR3, as DNA: TGTGCCAGCAGCACTTCACCAGGATATGAAGCTTTCTTT. Protein product: CASSTSPGYEAFF.

The table lists this clone with a count of one. V and J are TRBV28 and TRBJ2-3; 7 bases map to TRBD1. In germline, CDR1 is MDHEN, CDR2 SYDVKM. The CDR3 sequence is 14 residues long. V lost 6 bases to trimming and J lost 5 bases; unmatched junction nucleotides: 8. CDR3 residues: CASRKQGIQDTQYF. CDR3 nucleotides: TGTGCCAGCAGGAAACAGGGGATACAAGATACGCAGTATTTT. The variable domain in full, with the rest retrieved from reference TRBV28 and TRBJ2-3, is DVKVTQSSRYLVKRTGEKVFLECVQDMDHENMFWYRQDPGLGLRLIYFSYDVKMKEKGDIPEGYSVSREKKERFSLILESASTNQTSMYLCASRKQGIQDTQYFGPGTRLTVL.

V gene TRBV7-9 combines with J gene TRBJ2-1; 9 bases map to TRBD2. The CDR3 has 16 amino acids. Germline CDR1 is SEHNR and CDR2 is FQNEAQ (reference sequence). Germline trimming cut 7 bases from V and 6 bases from J; bases unmatched to any gene: 13. CDR3 sequence: CASNPSQRGAANEQFF. DNA for the CDR3: TGTGCCAGCAACCCCTCGCAGCGGGGGGCCGCCAATGAGCAGTTCTTC.

The V and J genes are TRBV10-2 and TRBJ1-2; 8 nucleotides line up with TRBD1. The V gene end was trimmed by 4 bases and the J gene end by 8 bases; junction bases not matched to a gene: 6. From germline, CDR1 is WSHSY and CDR2 SAAADI. The CDR3 runs to 13 residues. CDR3 DNA sequence: TGCGCCAGCAGTGGACAGGGGATACGGGGCTACACCTTC. This translates into CASSGQGIRGYTF.

This chain links TRBV7-8 with TRBJ1-2, with D tentatively TRBD1 (5 bases). The CDR3 is 12 residues long. Germline V CDR1 and CDR2: SGHVS, FQNEAQ. Trimming took 5 bases from V and 7 from J, leaving 11 bases between them. CDR3 nucleotide sequence: TGTGCCAGCAGCGAAGGGGCGACTGGCTACACCTTC. This gives the protein CASSEGATGYTF.

V is TRBV6-6 and J is TRBJ2-5; possibly TRBD2 for D (5 bases). The J call is uncertain, as TRBJ2-7 better fits the DNA end. Germline V gene lookup returns CDR1 MNHNY and CDR2 SVGAGI (reference sequence). This CDR3 spans 13 amino acids. The CDR3, as DNA: TGTGCCAGCAGGGCCGGGATGAGCTACGAGCAGTACTTC. The encoded protein is CASRAGMSYEQYF.

This chain links TRBV4-1 with TRBJ2-3; TRBD1 aligns across 7 bases. CDR1 is MGHRA and CDR2 is YSYEKL in the germline V gene. The CDR3 is 15 amino acids. The trim removed 0 bases at V and 3 bases at J, leaving 3 bases unmatched. The CDR3 nucleotides read TGCGCCAGCAGCCAAGAAGGGGGCAAGACAGATACGCAGTATTTT. This translates into CASSQEGGKTDTQYF.

This sequence joins TRBV4-1 and TRBJ2-7, with 9 bases lining up with TRBD2. This CDR3 has 17 amino acids. Germline CDR1 reads MGHRA; CDR2 reads YSYEKL. Trimming at V came to 0 bases and at J to 3 bases, leaving 9 bases not matched to a gene. In DNA, the CDR3 is TGCGCCAGCAGCCAAGAACCCGGGGCGGGGGGGATCTACGAGCAGTACTTC. Protein sequence: CASSQEPGAGGIYEQYF.

The chain links TRBV2 to TRBJ1-5, with a weak D call TRBD1 (5 bases). Germline assignment: CDR1 SNHLY and CDR2 FYNNEI. The V gene lost 1 base and the J gene lost 3 bases, with 16 bases spanning the gap. CDR3 length: 17 amino acids. The CDR3 coding sequence is TGTGCCAGCAGTGAAGGCCGTTGGGGGGGTCACAATCAGCCCCAGCATTTT. Amino acid sequence: CASSEGRWGGHNQPQHF.

The J gene is TRBJ1-3, the V gene TRBV11-2; 8 nucleotides align to TRBD1. Trimming took 6 bases from V and 2 from J; bases not matched to a gene: 12. This CDR3 has 17 amino acids. Germline CDR1 reads SGHAT; CDR2 reads FQNNGV. The CDR3 DNA reads as TGTGCCAGCAGACGAAGACAGGGGACGATGCCTGGAAACACCATATATTTT. This encodes CASRRRQGTMPGNTIYF.

The J gene is TRBJ1-2, the V gene TRBV2; no definite D call. The CDR3 covers 12 residues. Germline CDR1 reads SNHLY; CDR2 reads FYNNEI. V lost 2 bases and J lost 5, with 6 bases in between. CDR3: CASSEPGYGYTF. CDR3 bases: TGTGCCAGCAGTGAACCCGGGTATGGCTACACCTTC.

Details on this clone: One junction end disagrees with the germline gene, perhaps due to a read error. This chain connects TRBV7-9 to TRBJ2-1; 9 nucleotides match TRBD2. Germline-derived CDR1 and CDR2 are SEHNR and FQNEAQ (reference sequence). The CDR3 length is 18 residues. The CDR3 sequence: CSSSFVVWREGGWNEQFF. CDR3 nucleotides: TGTTCCAGCAGCTTCGTTGTGTGGCGGGAGGGCGGCTGGAATGAGCAGTTCTTC.

The rearrangement links TRBV5-4 to TRBJ2-5; D might be TRBD1 (6 bases). The CDR3 sequence is 14 residues long. V was clipped by 3 bases and J by 5 bases, with 14 bases between them. CDR1 and CDR2 (germline): SGHNT, YYREEE (reference sequence). For the CDR3, the DNA is TGTGCCAGCAGCTACGGACAGATTAGGGAGACCCAGTACTTC. Its translation: CASSYGQIRETQYF.

This chain uses TRBV7-9 with TRBJ1-6, with 7 nucleotides matching TRBD1. The CDR3 has 15 amino acids. Germline V gene sequence: CDR1 SEHNR, CDR2 FQNEAQ (reference sequence). The V segment lost 5 bases and the J segment 7 bases; nucleotides outside the gene matches: 8. Here the CDR3 DNA reads TGTGCCAGCAGCCCTCGACAGGGTTTGAATTCACCCCTCCACTTT. The encoded protein is CASSPRQGLNSPLHF.

For the CDR3, the DNA is TGCGCCAGCAGCCCAGGGCCTGGGGGCAAAAACAATGAGCAGTTCTTC. This sequence encodes CASSPGPGGKNNEQFF. V gene TRBV5-1 combines with J gene TRBJ2-1, with a possible D match to TRBD1 (6 bases). The CDR3 runs to 16 residues. From germline, CDR1 is SGHRS and CDR2 YFSETQ. V was cut by 4 bases and J by 5 bases, with 19 bases left in between.

This clone has more than one count but fewer than ten. This rearrangement joins TRBV5-6 to TRBJ2-2, with D unclear. The CDR3 spans 13 residues. V was clipped by 0 bases and J by 4 bases, with 4 bases between them. The germline CDR1 and CDR2 sequences are SGHDT and YYEEEE. The CDR3, as DNA: TGTGCCAGCAGCTTGGGGGCCACCGGGGAGCTGTTTTTT. As protein: CASSLGATGELFF.

CDR3 nucleotides: TGTGCCAGCAGTTACGACCACAGGGTCCACGAGCAGTACTTC. This translates into CASSYDHRVHEQYF. The genes are TRBV6-6 and TRBJ2-7; D might be TRBD1 (6 bases). Germline V gene lookup returns CDR1 MNHNY and CDR2 SVGAGI (reference sequence). Trimming removed 2 bases at V and 5 bases at J, with 13 bases between. This CDR3 comprises 14 residues.

The J gene is TRBJ1-2, the V gene TRBV12-5; D not certain. This CDR3 is built from 15 residues. Germline loops: CDR1 LGHNT, CDR2 FRNRAP. Trimming took off 5 bases at V and 2 bases at J, with 15 bases between the two ends. The CDR3 sequence is CASGPNDDGNYGYTF. The CDR3 nucleotides are TGTGCTAGTGGTCCAAACGATGACGGGAACTATGGCTACACCTTC.

The chain carries TRBV19 and TRBJ2-2; 9 nucleotides match TRBD2. Trimming removed 3 bases from V and 4 bases from J; junction bases left unmatched: 6. The CDR3 covers 16 residues. CDR1 is LNHDA and CDR2 is SQIVND in the germline V gene (reference sequence). The CDR3 DNA sequence: TGTGCCAGTAGTATCCCAGCGGGGGGATTCACCGGGGAGCTGTTTTTT. It is translated as CASSIPAGGFTGELFF.

The chain combines TRBV19 with TRBJ1-2, with 12 bases fitting TRBD1. CDR3 length equals 15 residues. V was pared by 7 bases and J by 7 bases, with 10 bases of the junction left unmatched. CDR1 LNHDA and CDR2 SQIVND come from the germline V gene (reference sequence). CDR3 sequence (DNA): TGTGCCAGTATTAGAACCGGGACAGGGGGCTTTGGCTACACCTTC. Protein: CASIRTGTGGFGYTF.

The chain joins TRBV7-6 to TRBJ2-3; 10 nucleotides align to TRBD1. The length of the CDR3 is 17 residues. After removal of 0 bases from V and 5 bases from J, the junction contained 8 bases not matched to a gene. Germline V gives CDR1 SGHVS, CDR2 FNYEAQ. CDR3 region: CASSLAPDRGYEDTQYF. The CDR3, as DNA: TGTGCCAGCAGCTTAGCGCCGGACAGGGGGTACGAAGATACGCAGTATTTT.